The text below deals with one TCR beta chain. This clonotype came up a few times. Its antigen remains unidentified. No per-base quality is available; no much larger clone lies one base away. The label giving this sample's treatment or condition can be read as: live attenuated yellow fever vaccine strain. At each blood-draw timepoint, two biological replicates of bulk PBMCs were collected. A standard Ficoll-Paque protocol was used to isolate PBMCs from peripheral blood. RNA was extracted with TriZol from bulk PBMCs, CD4 and CD8 fractions, and dextramer-positive and dextramer-negative fractions. Relative to germline, V is missing 6 bases and J is missing 5 bases, with 4 bases of the junction outside any gene match. The CDR3 runs 12 amino acids, cysteine and phenylalanine included. Here the CDR3 DNA is all that survives: 36 bases in frame from base 1. The germline V gene (reference sequence) supplies CDR1 DFQATT and CDR2 SNEGSKA.

The data were obtained in a study of T cells after yellow fever vaccination (dated by TCRdb to the late 2010s). For the study in its entirety: The SMART-Seq v4 Ultra Low Input RNA kit was used to prepare libraries from fractions with low cell numbers. To follow T-cell clones before and after both primary and booster YFV17D yellow fever vaccination, bulk TCR alpha and beta repertoires underwent longitudinal sequencing. Two healthy male donors made up the cohort, one aged 18 to 29 years and the other aged 30 to 39 years. Blood was collected at multiple timepoints before and after primary and secondary immunization, and bulk PBMC replicates and cell subsets were isolated.

Synthesis of TCR cDNA relied on 5'RACE template switching, a step that introduced a universal primer site along with unique molecular identifiers. cDNA synthesis was primed from both the TCR alpha and TCR beta constant segments. Library amplification involved two PCR steps, and the second step added sample barcodes and sequencing adapters. Sequencing of the libraries was done on either Illumina HiSeq 2500 (2x100 bp) or NovaSeq (2x150 bp). As for the authors' bioinformatics: Reads were demultiplexed and collapsed into UMI consensus sequences with MIGEC, and V(D)J alignment was performed with MiXCR. Clonotypes responding to the vaccine were identified with edgeR on replicate PBMC samples, with the criteria of FDR below 0.01 and a log2 fold change above 5 up to day 15. Each bulk clonotype received a CD4 or CD8 identity based on whether the sequenced CD4 or CD8 repertoire contained that clonotype at higher abundance. TCRdb's own reprocessing of the public reads used fastp at Q25 and MiXCR and kept productive beta chains. Identical CDR3 proteins give one entry, which carries the most common genes and DNA. TCRdb's processing, not the study's, gives the V and J calls here. The sample table lists some 600,000 distinct CDR3 sequences, 12% of them with a count of one. The ten largest account for 15% of the sample.

What the work shows at the level of the full study, not this receptor alone: Because abundant contaminating clonotypes from the bulk population could be contained in FACS-sorted repertoires, computational filtering was required. Because only two donors were included in the study, the extent to which the findings can be generalized is limited. Most clones expanded after primary vaccination were re-detected after the booster (96% of CD4 and 80% to 90% of CD8), suggesting broad memory maintenance. Compared with the primary T-cell response, the secondary T-cell response was faster but weaker, reaching its peak on day 5 rather than on day 15. A small fraction of clonotypes appeared in both the CD4 and CD8 compartments, likely as a result of convergent recombination.

The sequences come from PBMCs, collected on the day of the yellow fever booster vaccination. The sequence joins TRBV20-1 to TRBJ2-1; TRBD2 fits 7 bases in the junction. The sequence was obtained from a man aged 25 to 40 who received the YFV17D yellow fever vaccine. This receptor has the CDR3 CSAAGVNNEQFF. The base sequence is TGCAGTGCCGCGGGGGTTAACAATGAGCAGTTCTTC.